The source of this T cell receptor (beta chain) is a study of blood T cells in healthy people across ages. In this sample, this clonotype turned up many times. With a J-beta primer mix and a sample-barcoded 5' primer, a second PCR ran about 7 to 12 cycles. TCRdb fed the 5' RACE reads into MiXCR, producing one record per CDR3 protein. The table lists about 930,000 distinct CDR3 sequences, 25% to 35% of them singletons. V lost 0 bases to trimming and J lost 3 bases, with 15 bases between them. Germline V lookup: CDR1 DFQATT, CDR2 SNEGSKA (reference sequence). This CDR3 spans 15 amino acids. These same records also appear under a second study, on T cells of mothers and their children. That investigation notes: T cell clones that were persistent and microchimeric went undetected.

The gene calls are TRBV20-1 and TRBJ2-7; D is unresolved. Input material: blood. This clonotype was sampled from a woman in her 40s in good health. CDR3 bases: TGCAGTGCTAGAGATTCTCAGGACCGCCTCTACGAGCAGTACTTC. Its translation: CSARDSQDRLYEQYF.